The 22 T cell receptor beta chains below all came from one sample that was sequenced in a study of blood T cell repertoires in COVID-19. The data were produced by immunoSEQ multiplex PCR, yet TCRdb's version contains in-frame clones alone and is incomplete. The top ten hold roughly 1.6% of the sample, which has about 260,000 clones, 85% to 90% seen once. Material: peripheral blood. The receptor source for this set is a woman aged 40 to 50 who had recovered from COVID-19.

This chain links TRBV10-3 with TRBJ2-7; a possible D gene is TRBD1 (5 bases). This CDR3 is 13 amino acids long. The V end was cut by 0 bases, the J end by 2 bases, with 5 bases between. Per the germline V gene, CDR1 is ENHRY and CDR2 is SYGVKD. The CDR3: CAISESTAYEQYF. The DNA of the CDR3 is TGTGCCATCAGTGAGTCGACAGCCTACGAGCAGTACTTC.

This clone has more than one count but fewer than ten. The chain links TRBV10-1 to TRBJ1-1, with D unclear. V was trimmed by 0 bases and J by 3 bases, leaving 8 bases between them. The CDR3 is 14 amino acids. The V gene's germline CDR1 is WNHNN and CDR2 SYGVQD (reference sequence). The CDR3 bases are TGCGCCAGCAGTGAGTCTAGCGGATACACTGAAGCTTTCTTT. Residues: CASSESSGYTEAFF.

Points on this clone: Mismatch with germline at one junction end may stem from a read error. V and J are TRBV4-1 and TRBJ1-5; 12 bases are shared with TRBD1. CDR1 and CDR2 from the germline V gene are MGHRA and YSYEKL. The length of the CDR3 is 17 residues. The CDR3 spells CASSRLPGQGANQPQHF. The CDR3 DNA is TGCGCCAGCAGCCGTCTTCCGGGACAGGGGGCTAATCAACCCCAGCATTTT.

Only a few counts were recorded for this clone. The chain is built from TRBV5-1 and TRBJ1-3; D gene unclear. The CDR3 has 13 residues. Trimming took 5 bases from V and 0 from J, leaving 6 bases between them. Germline V gene sequence: CDR1 SGHRS, CDR2 YFSETQ. CDR3: CASRMSSGNTIYF. The CDR3 coding sequence is TGCGCCAGCAGGATGAGCTCTGGAAACACCATATATTTT.

This rearrangement joins TRBV9 to TRBJ1-3; D remains unclear. The CDR3 covers 14 residues. The V and J ends lost 5 bases and 0 bases respectively, with 9 bases between them. Germline values: CDR1 SGDLS, CDR2 YYNGEE. The CDR3 bases are TGTGCCAGCAGTATACGGGACTCTGGAAACACCATATATTTT. Encoded protein: CASSIRDSGNTIYF. Full variable domain (outside the CDR3, taken from reference TRBV9 and TRBJ1-3): DSGVTQTPKHLITATGQRVTLRCSPRSGDLSVYWYQQSLDQGLQFLIQYYNGEERAKGNILERFSAQQFPDLHSELNLSSLELGDSALYFCASSIRDSGNTIYFGEGSWLTVV.

The chain combines TRBV9 with TRBJ1-1; tentatively, D is TRBD1 (5 bases). Trimming removed 3 bases from V and 1 base from J, with 10 bases in between. Germline values: CDR1 SGDLS, CDR2 YYNGEE. This CDR3 is built from 14 residues. The DNA for the CDR3 is TGTGCCAGCAGCGCCGTCGACAGGAACACTGAAGCTTTCTTT. Translating gives CASSAVDRNTEAFF.

This chain links TRBV27 with TRBJ1-5, with 10 bases matching TRBD1. Per the germline V gene, CDR1 is MNHEY and CDR2 is SMNVEV (reference sequence). J lost 4 bases, V lost 5 bases, and 5 bases had no gene match. The CDR3 is 15 amino acids. CDR3 protein: CASSAGTGANQPQHF. CDR3 sequence (DNA): TGTGCCAGCAGTGCGGGGACAGGGGCTAATCAGCCCCAGCATTTT.

This chain connects TRBV5-5 to TRBJ2-5; D might be TRBD2 (7 bases). Germline V gene sequence: CDR1 SGHKS, CDR2 YYEKEE (reference sequence). CDR3 length: 14 residues. Trimming left V 4 bases short and J 4 bases short, with 14 bases between. The CDR3 sequence: CASSPGGGRETQYF. The DNA for the CDR3 is TGTGCCAGCAGCCCAGGCGGGGGCCGAGAGACCCAGTACTTC.

V and J are TRBV6-5 and TRBJ1-2; D perhaps matches TRBD1 (5 bases). The V and J ends lost 5 bases and 7 bases respectively, with 14 bases between them. Per germline, CDR1 MNHEY and CDR2 SVGAGI. The CDR3 is 13 amino acids. The CDR3: CASSLLQGSGYTF. As DNA, the CDR3 is TGTGCCAGCAGTCTACTGCAGGGAAGTGGCTACACCTTC.

The CDR3 DNA reads TGTGCCAGCAGCCCCTCTGTAGCGGGGGGATACAATGAGCAGTTCTTC. This encodes CASSPSVAGGYNEQFF. The rearrangement uses TRBV7-2 and TRBJ2-1, with 10 bases aligning to TRBD2. The CDR3 has 16 residues. CDR1 SGHTA and CDR2 FQGNSA come from the germline V gene. The V and J ends lost 5 bases and 4 bases, in that order; junction bases with no gene match: 8.

The chain uses TRBV10-3 and TRBJ1-6, with D possibly matching TRBD1 (5 bases). From germline, CDR1 is ENHRY and CDR2 SYGVKD. V shed 4 bases and J shed 4 bases, with 8 bases lying between them. The CDR3 totals 14 residues. The CDR3 DNA is TGTGCCATCAGTGGACAGCGTTATAATTCACCCCTCCACTTT. It is translated as CAISGQRYNSPLHF.

This chain links TRBV6-5 with TRBJ1-1; tentatively, D is TRBD1 (6 bases). Germline CDR1 and CDR2: MNHEY and SVGAGI. Trimming took 5 bases from V and 0 from J, leaving 7 bases between them. This CDR3 region has 13 residues. CDR3 bases: TGTGCCAGCAGTCAGGGGATGAACACTGAAGCTTTCTTT. This gives the protein CASSQGMNTEAFF.

V and J are TRBV5-4 and TRBJ1-2; 7 nucleotides line up with TRBD1. CDR1 and CDR2 (germline): SGHNT, YYREEE (reference sequence). V trimming: 1 base; J trimming: 3 bases; junction bases outside the gene matches: 6. The CDR3 has 15 residues. The CDR3 is CASSLRDRCHYGYTF. The CDR3 DNA sequence: TGTGCCAGCAGCTTGAGGGACAGATGTCACTATGGCTACACCTTC. The entire variable domain, with the rest obtained from reference TRBV5-4 and TRBJ1-2, is as follows: ETGVTQSPTHLIKTRGQQVTLRCSSQSGHNTVSWYQQALGQGPQFIFQYYREEENGRGNFPPRFSGLQFPNYSSELNVNALELDDSALYLCASSLRDRCHYGYTFGSGTRLTVV.

The J gene is TRBJ1-1, the V gene TRBV6-5, with TRBD1 as a possible D gene (6 bases). Looked up from germline, CDR1 is MNHEY and CDR2 is SVGAGI. This CDR3 is built from 15 residues. V was cut by 2 bases and J by 5 bases, with 15 bases left in between. CDR3 nucleotide sequence: TGTGCCAGCAGTTACCTACAGGGACCGGGGACTGAAGCTTTCTTT. Encoded protein: CASSYLQGPGTEAFF.

This sequence joins TRBV11-2 and TRBJ1-2; D is ambiguous. Trimming left V 1 base short and J 4 bases short, with 4 bases between. There are 12 residues in the CDR3. Per the germline V gene, CDR1 is SGHAT and CDR2 is FQNNGV. The CDR3 loop is CASSLGAYGYTF. Written as DNA, the CDR3 is TGTGCCAGCAGCTTAGGGGCCTATGGCTACACCTTC.

The chain joins TRBV4-2 to TRBJ2-3; 13 bases fit TRBD2. The CDR3 covers 15 residues. CDR1 and CDR2 from the germline V gene are LGHNA and YNFKEQ. V gave up 5 bases and J gave up 5 bases; unmatched junction bases: 4. The CDR3 here is CASSTTSGGGDTQYF. The CDR3 nucleotides are TGTGCCAGCAGCACAACTAGCGGGGGGGGAGATACGCAGTATTTT.

V is TRBV18 and J is TRBJ1-2; D is possibly TRBD1 (5 bases). This CDR3 region has 15 residues. Germline V lookup: CDR1 KGHSH, CDR2 LQKENI. Trimming cost V 1 base and J 4 bases, with 13 bases left between them. CDR3 region: CASSPRYTQGYGYTF. The DNA for the CDR3 is TGTGCCAGCTCACCACGGTACACCCAGGGCTATGGCTACACCTTC.

This chain connects TRBV27 to TRBJ1-4; weak D call: TRBD1 (5 bases). Germline lookup yields CDR1 MNHEY and CDR2 SMNVEV (reference sequence). V was clipped by 3 bases and J by 6 bases, with 14 bases between them. The CDR3 contains 15 residues. CDR3 sequence reads: CASSFRLRVDEKLFF. In nucleotides, the CDR3 is TGTGCCAGCAGTTTCCGACTCAGGGTGGATGAAAAACTGTTTTTT.

This chain uses TRBV11-2 with TRBJ1-4, with TRBD1 identical over 7 bases. Germline V gene data show CDR1 as SGHAT and CDR2 as FQNNGV. This CDR3 is 15 amino acids long. V lost 8 bases, J lost 7 bases, and 13 bases stayed unmatched. Here the CDR3 reads CASRPHWGQREKLFF. In DNA form, the CDR3 reads TGTGCCAGCCGACCTCATTGGGGACAGCGTGAAAAACTGTTTTTT. The entire variable domain, with the rest obtained from reference TRBV11-2 and TRBJ1-4, is as follows: EAGVAQSPRYKIIEKRQSVAFWCNPISGHATLYWYQQILGQGPKLLIQFQNNGVVDDSQLPKDRFSAERLKGVDSTLKIQPAKLEDSAVYLCASRPHWGQREKLFFGSGTQLSVL.

CDR3 in DNA: TGTGCCAGCAGCGTAGGTAGCTCCCAACAGGGACACGAGCAGTACTTC. Amino acid sequence: CASSVGSSQQGHEQYF. J is TRBJ2-7 and V is TRBV9, with D possibly being TRBD1 (6 bases). The CDR3 runs to 16 residues. V was cut by 0 bases and J by 5 bases, with 18 bases left in between. CDR1 and CDR2 (germline): SGDLS, YYNGEE.

This rearrangement joins TRBV4-1 to TRBJ2-6; a possible D gene is TRBD1 (5 bases). This CDR3 comprises 16 residues. From germline, CDR1 is MGHRA and CDR2 YSYEKL. V gave up 0 bases and J gave up 3 bases, with 9 bases separating them. This CDR3 reads CASSQDRGNGANVLTF. The CDR3 DNA reads as TGCGCCAGCAGCCAAGATAGGGGCAATGGGGCCAACGTCCTGACTTTC.

The chain combines TRBV3-1 (or the pseudogene TRBV3-2) with TRBJ2-7; D not resolved. Trimming cost V 1 base and J 6 bases, with 7 bases left between them. Germline-derived CDR1 and CDR2 are LGHDT and YNNKEL (reference sequence). CDR3 length: 12 amino acids. The CDR3 DNA reads as TGTGCCAGCAGCCAAGTCAAATCCGAGCAGTACTTC. Translating it yields CASSQVKSEQYF.